Presented here are 15 T cell receptor beta chains from one specimen sequenced in a study of blood T cell repertoires in COVID-19. Profiling relied on immunoSEQ multiplex PCR, and the TCRdb table lists in-frame clones only, not all of them. Found here are roughly 100,000 clones, about 90% of them singletons; the top ten hold around 3.7%. Sequences were obtained from peripheral blood. The receptors here all came from a woman aged 55 to 70 with acute or convalescent COVID-19.

On this clone itself: The germline gene is not matched at one end of the junction; a read error may be the cause. The chain joins TRBV25-1 to TRBJ1-2; D is undetermined. The CDR3 contains 13 residues. The V gene's germline CDR1 is MGHDK and CDR2 SYGVNS. CDR3 DNA: TGTGCCAGCAATGAACCGGGTAATGGAGGCTACACCTTC. The encoded protein is CASNEPGNGGYTF.

The chain employs TRBV7-2 and TRBJ1-5, with D hard to call. Germline V gene data show CDR1 as SGHTA and CDR2 as FQGNSA. This CDR3 is 13 amino acids long. The V end was cut by 1 base, the J end by 7 bases, with 8 bases between. CDR3 protein: CASSLGAGQPQHF. The CDR3 DNA sequence: TGTGCCAGCAGCTTAGGGGCTGGGCAGCCCCAGCATTTT.

This chain links TRBV9 with TRBJ2-1, with TRBD2 matching over 7 bases. The CDR3 totals 16 residues. CDR1 SGDLS and CDR2 YYNGEE come from the germline V gene. J gave up 1 base and V 0 bases, and 4 bases lay outside the gene matches. CDR3 nucleotides: TGTGCCAGCAGCGTAGGGGGAGGGCGGTCCTACAATGAGCAGTTCTTC. Translation gives CASSVGGGRSYNEQFF.

This clone was picked up one time. The chain links TRBV27 to TRBJ2-1; 8 bases map to TRBD2. There are 16 residues in the CDR3. CDR1 and CDR2 (germline): MNHEY, SMNVEV (reference sequence). Unmatched junction bases numbered 16, after V lost 7 bases and J lost 8 bases. The CDR3 coding sequence is TGTGCCAGCACCGCCTCAGCGGGAGAAATAATCGATGAGCAGTTCTTC. It specifies CASTASAGEIIDEQFF.

The chain combines TRBV7-9 with TRBJ1-1; D is ambiguous. Trimming removed 5 bases at V and 1 base at J, with 14 bases between. CDR1 is SEHNR, CDR2 FQNEAQ, per germline (reference sequence). This CDR3 spans 15 amino acids. CDR3 protein: CASSPQEVRNTEAFF. CDR3 sequence (DNA): TGTGCCAGCAGCCCGCAGGAGGTAAGGAACACTGAAGCTTTCTTT. The full variable domain, in which reference TRBV7-9 and TRBJ1-1 provide the parts outside the CDR3, is DTGVSQNPRHKITKRGQNVTFRCDPISEHNRLYWYRQTLGQGPEFLTYFQNEAQLEKSRLLSDRFSAERPKGSFSTLEIQRTEQGDSAMYLCASSPQEVRNTEAFFGQGTRLTVV.

This clone was observed a few times. V usage is TRBV4-1 and J usage is TRBJ2-1; tentative D call: TRBD2 (6 bases). This CDR3 has 14 amino acids. The V and J ends lost 0 bases and 4 bases respectively, with 7 bases between them. Germline V gene lookup returns CDR1 MGHRA and CDR2 YSYEKL. The CDR3 sequence is CASSQDRGYNEQFF. In DNA form, the CDR3 reads TGCGCCAGCAGCCAAGACCGGGGGTACAATGAGCAGTTCTTC.

The chain couples TRBV13 to TRBJ2-1; 10 positions agree with TRBD2. After removal of 5 bases from V and 10 bases from J, the junction contained 14 bases not matched to a gene. CDR1 PRHDT and CDR2 FYEKMQ come from the germline V gene (reference sequence). CDR3 length: 16 residues. CDR3 DNA: TGTGCCAGCAGCAAACCTAGCGGGAGATGGGGCGGGGAGCAGTTCTTC. The encoded protein is CASSKPSGRWGGEQFF.

The rearrangement uses TRBV5-1 and TRBJ2-1; D not certain. Germline CDR1 and CDR2: SGHRS and YFSETQ. CDR3 length equals 12 residues. Trimming cost V 0 bases and J 10 bases, with 8 bases left between them. The CDR3 here is CASSLGLGEQFF. CDR3 nucleotides: TGCGCCAGCAGCTTGGGTCTGGGCGAGCAGTTCTTC.

This sequence joins TRBV30 and TRBJ1-1; TRBD1 might be the D (5 bases). CDR1 and CDR2 (germline): GTSNPN, SVGIG (reference sequence). The V gene lost 5 bases and the J gene lost 3 bases, with 16 bases spanning the gap. This CDR3 is 14 amino acids long. In DNA, the CDR3 is TGTGCCTGGCTGCCAGGGTATTGGGACACTGAAGCTTTCTTT. It yields the protein CAWLPGYWDTEAFF.

A single count supports this clone. The rearrangement links TRBV6-9 to TRBJ2-7; D is perhaps TRBD2 (5 bases). The CDR3 consists of 13 residues. Germline V gene lookup returns CDR1 MNHGY and CDR2 SVAAGI. The germline V and J ends were trimmed by 5 bases and 7 bases, with 15 bases remaining between them. CDR3 in DNA: TGTGCCAGCAGTCCGCGGGCCCCGGAGGAGCAGTACGTC. Its translation is CASSPRAPEEQYV.

The chain couples TRBV6-5 to TRBJ1-2; D call uncertain. The CDR3 runs 13 residues. V was clipped by 0 bases and J by 8 bases, with 10 bases between them. Per germline, CDR1 MNHEY and CDR2 SVGAGI. This chain's CDR3 is CASSYSGEGGYTF. The CDR3 nucleotides are TGTGCCAGCAGTTACTCGGGAGAGGGCGGCTACACCTTC.

This chain links TRBV6-5 with TRBJ2-2; a possible D gene is TRBD1 (6 bases). Germline V CDR1 and CDR2: MNHEY, SVGAGI. This CDR3 region has 15 residues. V shed 6 bases and J shed 5 bases, with 16 bases lying between them. The CDR3: CASRPGATGTGELFF. The CDR3 DNA follows: TGTGCCAGCAGACCGGGTGCTACAGGGACCGGGGAGCTGTTTTTT.

The chain has TRBV19 and TRBJ2-3; TRBD2 aligns across 9 bases. Germline loops: CDR1 LNHDA, CDR2 SQIVND (reference sequence). Trimming took 7 bases from V and 5 from J; bases not matched to a gene: 10. This CDR3 spans 15 amino acids. Here the CDR3 reads CASTVAGVSVDTQYF. The CDR3 DNA sequence: TGTGCCAGTACCGTAGCGGGAGTTAGTGTAGATACGCAGTATTTT.

CDR3 amino acids: CASSLAGFGNYEQYF. The CDR3 bases are TGTGCCAGCAGCTTGGCAGGGTTCGGCAACTACGAGCAGTACTTC. This rearrangement joins TRBV5-8 to TRBJ2-7, with D tentatively TRBD1 (5 bases). Per the germline V gene, CDR1 is SGHTS and CDR2 is YDEGEE. Deletions cut 0 bases from V and 3 bases from J, with 13 bases between. The CDR3 is made up of 15 amino acids. The full variable domain, rest sourced from reference TRBV5-8 and TRBJ2-7, is EAGVTQSPTHLIKTRGQQATLRCSPISGHTSVYWYQQALGLGLQFLLWYDEGEERNRGNFPPRFSGRQFPNYSSELNVNALELEDSALYLCASSLAGFGNYEQYFGPGTRLTVT.

The V and J genes are TRBV11-2 and TRBJ2-7; 7 bases line up with TRBD2. Germline loops: CDR1 SGHAT, CDR2 FQNNGV. J was trimmed by 4 bases and V by 0 bases; bases with no gene match: 6. CDR3 length: 15 residues. CDR3 bases: TGTGCCAGCAGCTTAGAGGGTGCGGGAGTTTACGAGCAGTACTTC. The encoded protein is CASSLEGAGVYEQYF.